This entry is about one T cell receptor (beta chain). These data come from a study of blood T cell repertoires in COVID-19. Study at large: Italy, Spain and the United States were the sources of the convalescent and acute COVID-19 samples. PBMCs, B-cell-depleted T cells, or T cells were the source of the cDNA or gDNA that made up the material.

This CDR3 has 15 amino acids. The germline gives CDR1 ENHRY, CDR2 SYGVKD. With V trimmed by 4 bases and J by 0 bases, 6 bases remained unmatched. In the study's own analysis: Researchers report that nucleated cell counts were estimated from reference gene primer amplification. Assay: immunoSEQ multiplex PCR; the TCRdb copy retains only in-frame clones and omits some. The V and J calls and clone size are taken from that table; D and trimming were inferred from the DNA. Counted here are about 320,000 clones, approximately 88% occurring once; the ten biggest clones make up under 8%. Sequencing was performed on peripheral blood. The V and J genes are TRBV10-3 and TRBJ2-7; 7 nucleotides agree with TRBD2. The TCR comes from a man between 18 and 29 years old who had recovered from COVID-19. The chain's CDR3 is CAISGQRDYSYEQYF. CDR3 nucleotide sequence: TGTGCCATCAGTGGCCAGCGGGACTACTCCTACGAGCAGTACTTC.